This T cell receptor beta chain is drawn from a study of prognosis after radiotherapy for stage I lung cancer. Study summary: The authors enrolled stage I non-small cell lung cancer patients between April 2018 and early 2019. General study findings and limits: Lower Shannon entropy after stereotactic body radiation therapy was observed in patients who went on to develop distant metastases. Reduced unique TCR clone counts were recorded after stereotactic body radiation therapy, with a median of approximately 10,000 versus 7,000.

Remarks on this clonotype: Its matching antigen is unknown.

CDR3 length: 10 residues. Germline loops: CDR1 DFQATT, CDR2 SNEGSKA (reference sequence). V shed 5 bases and J shed 13 bases, with 14 bases lying between them. TCR beta CDR3 was amplified from genomic DNA by two-round multiplex PCR. Round-one PCR had primers specific to each TRBV and TRBJ gene. TCRdb redid the calling of the multiplex PCR reads with MiXCR, one entry per CDR3 protein. The sample has over 25,000 distinct CDR3 sequences; under 60% are singletons. Collection of peripheral blood, in a volume of six milliliters, was performed at each of two time points. The receptor comes from a donor over 45 with non-small cell lung cancer. Sequenced material: PBMCs, taken before or after stereotactic body radiation therapy (not recorded which). The rearrangement joins TRBV20-1 to TRBJ1-2; tentative D call: TRBD1 (6 bases). The CDR3 loop reads CSAGTWVITF. Written as DNA, the CDR3 is TGCAGTGCTGGGACATGGGTTATCACCTTC.